The 18 T cell receptor beta chains below all came from one sample that was sequenced in a study of beta chain features in type 1 diabetes. No antigen has been assigned to these receptors. Sequenced material consisted of expressed TCRB transcripts (all of the isolated RNA was reverse transcribed). The protocol was immunoSEQ multiplex PCR, while the TCRdb copy is restricted to in-frame clones and leaves out a portion. The sample has 200,000 to 250,000 clones; approximately 16% are singletons. Points from the study as a whole: Patients with Type 1 diabetes showed moderately but significantly shorter TCRB CDR3s in all four CD4+ subsets.

The specimen sequenced was naive CD4+ T cells from blood. The receptors were gathered from a man younger than 40 with type 1 diabetes.

This clone appeared a few times. This chain links TRBV23-1 with TRBJ2-3, with D perhaps matching TRBD2 (6 bases). TRBV23-1 is recorded as an ORF, its role being uncertain. Trimming removed 4 bases at V and 1 base at J, with 9 bases between. The CDR3 is made up of 14 amino acids. The CDR3 is CASSRGEGTDTQYF. As DNA, the CDR3 is TGCGCCAGCAGTCGGGGGGAAGGCACAGATACGCAGTATTTT.

This sequence joins TRBV7-6 and TRBJ2-1; D remains unclear. Trimming took 4 bases from V and 0 from J, leaving 13 bases between them. The CDR3 has 16 residues. Germline V gene lookup returns CDR1 SGHVS and CDR2 FNYEAQ. Written as DNA, the CDR3 is TGTGCCAGCAGCTCCCTCGGGTCGGGCTCCTACAATGAGCAGTTCTTC. The encoded protein is CASSSLGSGSYNEQFF. Using reference TRBV7-6 and TRBJ2-1 for the parts outside the CDR3, the full variable domain is GAGVSQSPRYKVTKRGQDVALRCDPISGHVSLYWYRQALGQGPEFLTYFNYEAQQDKSGLPNDRFSAERPEGSISTLTIQRTEQRDSAMYRCASSSLGSGSYNEQFFGPGTRLTVL.

This chain joins TRBV5-6 and TRBJ1-4; D remains unclear. This CDR3 spans 16 amino acids. V was pared by 1 base and J by 6 bases, with 16 bases between. Germline V lookup: CDR1 SGHDT, CDR2 YYEEEE. The DNA of the CDR3 is TGTGCCAGCAGCTTGTTAACGCTTTCCTGGGATGAAAAACTGTTTTTT. Translating it yields CASSLLTLSWDEKLFF.

This clone was counted between two and nine times. This chain links TRBV4-2 with TRBJ2-5, with TRBD1 matching 7 bases. The germline V gene encodes CDR1 LGHNA and CDR2 YNFKEQ. V shed 6 bases, J shed 3 bases, and the junction held 13 bases outside the gene matches. This CDR3 region has 16 residues. This chain's CDR3 is CASRLGTGATKETQYF. DNA of the CDR3: TGTGCCAGCAGACTTGGCACAGGGGCCACCAAAGAGACCCAGTACTTC.

The V call is TRBV14, the J call TRBJ2-1; the match to TRBD2 covers 10 bases. This CDR3 has 14 amino acids. Per the germline V gene, CDR1 is SGHDN and CDR2 is FVKESK. The junction had 4 bases not matched to a gene; V was cut back by 2 bases and J by 9 bases. This chain's CDR3 is CASSQLAGASEQFF. The CDR3, as DNA: TGTGCCAGCAGCCAACTAGCGGGAGCCTCTGAGCAGTTCTTC.

The gene calls are TRBV6-5 and TRBJ1-1; D is possibly TRBD1 (5 bases). Trimming took 6 bases from V and 1 from J, leaving 12 bases between them. Germline V gene sequence: CDR1 MNHEY, CDR2 SVGAGI. The CDR3 is 14 amino acids. CDR3 residues: CASSYLGQNTEAFF. CDR3 nucleotides: TGTGCCAGCAGCTATCTGGGGCAGAACACTGAAGCTTTCTTT.

This clone was detected only a few times. Here the CDR3 DNA reads TGTGCCAGCAGCTTAAGTACTACAAGTACGCAGTATTTT. Translating gives CASSLSTTSTQYF. The V gene is TRBV7-3, the J gene TRBJ2-3; D is uncertain. V was clipped by 1 base and J by 8 bases, with 10 bases between them. CDR3 length: 13 residues. Germline CDR1 SGHTA, CDR2 FQGTGA.

V and J are TRBV7-2 and TRBJ2-7; 8 bases are a match to TRBD2. V lost 0 bases, J lost 1 base, and 8 bases stayed unmatched. From germline, CDR1 is SGHTA and CDR2 FQGNSA. CDR3 length: 17 residues. The CDR3 bases are TGTGCCAGCAGCTTAGCGTACCCGGGAGGGCCGTCCTACGAGCAGTACTTC. Translating it yields CASSLAYPGGPSYEQYF.

The chain is built from TRBV5-4 and TRBJ2-3; 7 nucleotides line up with TRBD2. This CDR3 has 14 residues. Trimming removed 4 bases from V and 4 bases from J; junction bases left unmatched: 6. Germline CDR1 SGHNT, CDR2 YYREEE (reference sequence). The CDR3 spells CASSRGGNPDTQYF. The DNA of the CDR3 is TGTGCCAGCAGCCGGGGAGGGAACCCAGATACGCAGTATTTT.

This clone was detected a few times. The rearrangement joins TRBV14 to TRBJ2-7; tentative D call: TRBD2 (6 bases). Germline values: CDR1 SGHDN, CDR2 FVKESK. Trimming took off 4 bases at V and 6 bases at J, with 13 bases between the two ends. CDR3 length: 13 amino acids. CDR3 sequence (DNA): TGTGCCAGCAGCCGGACTATAGGTCTCGAGCAGTACTTC. Protein: CASSRTIGLEQYF.

This chain links TRBV29-1 with TRBJ2-5; D is perhaps TRBD1 or TRBD2 (5 bases each). This CDR3 region has 12 residues. The V and J ends lost 4 bases and 5 bases respectively, with 11 bases between them. In germline, CDR1 is SQVTM, CDR2 ANQGSEA. CDR3 bases: TGCAGCGTTGGATGGGGGATCGAGACCCAGTACTTC. Translation gives CSVGWGIETQYF.

This clone was detected only a few times. The rearrangement links TRBV4-2 to TRBJ2-5; 8 nucleotides agree with TRBD2. The CDR3 consists of 16 residues. Germline lookup yields CDR1 LGHNA and CDR2 YNFKEQ. V shed 0 bases, J shed 4 bases, and the junction held 7 bases outside the gene matches. CDR3: CASSQDRTGGSETQYF. CDR3 DNA sequence: TGTGCCAGCAGCCAAGATAGAACGGGAGGGTCAGAGACCCAGTACTTC.

The table lists this clone with a few counts. This chain links TRBV13 with TRBJ2-7, with 9 bases aligning to TRBD2. CDR3 size: 16 residues. The V gene's germline CDR1 is PRHDT and CDR2 FYEKMQ (reference sequence). J gave up 1 base and V 6 bases, and 10 bases lay outside the gene matches. The CDR3 DNA sequence: TGTGCCAGCAGTCTCCCAGGGCGGGAGGGTTCCTACGAGCAGTACTTC. It yields the protein CASSLPGREGSYEQYF.

The chain uses TRBV28 and TRBJ2-7; 8 bases align to TRBD1. Per the germline V gene, CDR1 is MDHEN and CDR2 is SYDVKM. This CDR3 spans 14 amino acids. Trimming at V came to 10 bases and at J to 5 bases, leaving 13 bases not matched to a gene. CDR3 protein: CATRSDRVYDEQYF. CDR3 nucleotides: TGTGCCACCCGCTCGGACAGGGTCTACGACGAGCAGTACTTC. The variable domain in full, with the rest retrieved from reference TRBV28 and TRBJ2-7, is DVKVTQSSRYLVKRTGEKVFLECVQDMDHENMFWYRQDPGLGLRLIYFSYDVKMKEKGDIPEGYSVSREKKERFSLILESASTNQTSMYLCATRSDRVYDEQYFGPGTRLTVT.

The chain combines TRBV25-1 with TRBJ2-5, with 11 bases matching TRBD2. This CDR3 spans 15 amino acids. V shed 7 bases and J 4 bases; nucleotides not matched to a gene: 8. Looked up from germline, CDR1 is MGHDK and CDR2 is SYGVNS. DNA for the CDR3: TGTGCCAGCACCTCCTCCGGACTAGCGGGAGAGACCCAGTACTTC. Its protein product is CASTSSGLAGETQYF.

The sample holds a few counts of this clone. This chain joins TRBV2 and TRBJ1-1; the match to TRBD1 covers 7 bases. The trim removed 4 bases at V and 0 bases at J, leaving 5 bases unmatched. The length of the CDR3 is 15 residues. Germline V lookup: CDR1 SNHLY, CDR2 FYNNEI. In DNA form, the CDR3 reads TGTGCCAGCAGTGGGACAGGCCCCATGAACACTGAAGCTTTCTTT. It encodes CASSGTGPMNTEAFF.

This clone turned up a few times. The J gene is TRBJ1-4, the V gene TRBV7-9; D may be TRBD1 (6 bases). The CDR3 is 14 residues long. Germline V gene data show CDR1 as SEHNR and CDR2 as FQNEAQ (reference sequence). V lost 5 bases and J 2 bases, leaving 9 bases between the germline ends. CDR3: CASSPGATNEKLFF. The CDR3 DNA reads TGTGCCAGCAGCCCGGGGGCCACTAATGAAAAACTGTTTTTT.

This clone has just a few counts. J is TRBJ2-1 and V is TRBV11-2; D unclear. The germline V gene encodes CDR1 SGHAT and CDR2 FQNNGV. The CDR3 covers 11 residues. V shed 8 bases and J shed 5 bases, with 7 bases lying between them. CDR3 nucleotides: TGTGCCAGCTCCCAAAACAATGAGCAGTTCTTC. The encoded protein is CASSQNNEQFF.